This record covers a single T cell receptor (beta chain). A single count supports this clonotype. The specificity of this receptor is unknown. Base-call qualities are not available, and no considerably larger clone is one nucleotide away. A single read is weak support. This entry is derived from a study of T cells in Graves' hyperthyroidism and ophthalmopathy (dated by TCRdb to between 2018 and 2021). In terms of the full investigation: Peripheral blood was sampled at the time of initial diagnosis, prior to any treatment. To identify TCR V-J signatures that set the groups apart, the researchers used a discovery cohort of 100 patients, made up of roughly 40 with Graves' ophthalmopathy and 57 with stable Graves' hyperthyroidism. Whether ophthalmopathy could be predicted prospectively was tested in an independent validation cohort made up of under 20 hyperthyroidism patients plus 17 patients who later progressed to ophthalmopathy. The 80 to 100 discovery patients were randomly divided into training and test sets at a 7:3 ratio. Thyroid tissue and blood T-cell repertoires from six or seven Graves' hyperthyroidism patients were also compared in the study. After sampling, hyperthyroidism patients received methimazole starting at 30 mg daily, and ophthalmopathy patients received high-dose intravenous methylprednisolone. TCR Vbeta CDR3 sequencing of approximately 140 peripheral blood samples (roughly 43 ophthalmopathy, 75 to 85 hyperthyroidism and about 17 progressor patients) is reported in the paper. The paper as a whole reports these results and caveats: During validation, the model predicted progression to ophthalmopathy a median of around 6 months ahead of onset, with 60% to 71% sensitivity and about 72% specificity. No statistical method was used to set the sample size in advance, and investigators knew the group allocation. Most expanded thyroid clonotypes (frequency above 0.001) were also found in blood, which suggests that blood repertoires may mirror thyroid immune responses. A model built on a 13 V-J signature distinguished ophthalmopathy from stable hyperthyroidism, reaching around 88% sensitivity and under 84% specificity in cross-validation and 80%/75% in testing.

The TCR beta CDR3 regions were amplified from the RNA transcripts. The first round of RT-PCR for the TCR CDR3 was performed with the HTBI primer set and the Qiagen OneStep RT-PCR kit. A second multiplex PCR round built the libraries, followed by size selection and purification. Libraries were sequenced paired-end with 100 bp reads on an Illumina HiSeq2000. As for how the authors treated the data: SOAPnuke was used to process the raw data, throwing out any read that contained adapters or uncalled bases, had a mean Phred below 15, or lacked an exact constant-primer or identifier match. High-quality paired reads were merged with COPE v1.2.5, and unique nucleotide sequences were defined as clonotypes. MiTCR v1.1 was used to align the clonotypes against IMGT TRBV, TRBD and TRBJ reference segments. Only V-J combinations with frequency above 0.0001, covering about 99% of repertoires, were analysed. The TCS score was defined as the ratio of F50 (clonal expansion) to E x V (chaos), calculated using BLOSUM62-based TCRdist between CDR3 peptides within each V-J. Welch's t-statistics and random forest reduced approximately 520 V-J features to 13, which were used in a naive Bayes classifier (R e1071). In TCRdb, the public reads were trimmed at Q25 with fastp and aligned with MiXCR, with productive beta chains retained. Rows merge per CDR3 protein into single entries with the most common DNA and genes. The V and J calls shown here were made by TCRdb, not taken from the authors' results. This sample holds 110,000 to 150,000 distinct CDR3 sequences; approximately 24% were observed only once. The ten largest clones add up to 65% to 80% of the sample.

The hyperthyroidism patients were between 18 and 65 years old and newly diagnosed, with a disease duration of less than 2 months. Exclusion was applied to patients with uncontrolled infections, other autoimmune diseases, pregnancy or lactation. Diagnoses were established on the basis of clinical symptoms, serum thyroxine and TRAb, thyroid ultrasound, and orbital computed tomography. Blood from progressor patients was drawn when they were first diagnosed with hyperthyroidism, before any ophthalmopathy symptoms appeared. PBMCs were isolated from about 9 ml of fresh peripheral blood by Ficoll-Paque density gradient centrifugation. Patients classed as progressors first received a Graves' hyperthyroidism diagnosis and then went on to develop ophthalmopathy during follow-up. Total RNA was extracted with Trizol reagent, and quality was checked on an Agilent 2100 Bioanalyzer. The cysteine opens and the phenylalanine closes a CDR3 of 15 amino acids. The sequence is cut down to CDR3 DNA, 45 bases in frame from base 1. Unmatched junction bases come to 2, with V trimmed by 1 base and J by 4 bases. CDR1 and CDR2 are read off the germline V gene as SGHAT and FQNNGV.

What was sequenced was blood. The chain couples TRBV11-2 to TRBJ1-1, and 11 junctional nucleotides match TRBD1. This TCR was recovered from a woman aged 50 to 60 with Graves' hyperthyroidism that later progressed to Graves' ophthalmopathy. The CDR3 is CASSLVGTGGTEAFF. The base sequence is TGTGCCAGCAGCTTAGTGGGGACAGGGGGCACTGAAGCTTTCTTT.